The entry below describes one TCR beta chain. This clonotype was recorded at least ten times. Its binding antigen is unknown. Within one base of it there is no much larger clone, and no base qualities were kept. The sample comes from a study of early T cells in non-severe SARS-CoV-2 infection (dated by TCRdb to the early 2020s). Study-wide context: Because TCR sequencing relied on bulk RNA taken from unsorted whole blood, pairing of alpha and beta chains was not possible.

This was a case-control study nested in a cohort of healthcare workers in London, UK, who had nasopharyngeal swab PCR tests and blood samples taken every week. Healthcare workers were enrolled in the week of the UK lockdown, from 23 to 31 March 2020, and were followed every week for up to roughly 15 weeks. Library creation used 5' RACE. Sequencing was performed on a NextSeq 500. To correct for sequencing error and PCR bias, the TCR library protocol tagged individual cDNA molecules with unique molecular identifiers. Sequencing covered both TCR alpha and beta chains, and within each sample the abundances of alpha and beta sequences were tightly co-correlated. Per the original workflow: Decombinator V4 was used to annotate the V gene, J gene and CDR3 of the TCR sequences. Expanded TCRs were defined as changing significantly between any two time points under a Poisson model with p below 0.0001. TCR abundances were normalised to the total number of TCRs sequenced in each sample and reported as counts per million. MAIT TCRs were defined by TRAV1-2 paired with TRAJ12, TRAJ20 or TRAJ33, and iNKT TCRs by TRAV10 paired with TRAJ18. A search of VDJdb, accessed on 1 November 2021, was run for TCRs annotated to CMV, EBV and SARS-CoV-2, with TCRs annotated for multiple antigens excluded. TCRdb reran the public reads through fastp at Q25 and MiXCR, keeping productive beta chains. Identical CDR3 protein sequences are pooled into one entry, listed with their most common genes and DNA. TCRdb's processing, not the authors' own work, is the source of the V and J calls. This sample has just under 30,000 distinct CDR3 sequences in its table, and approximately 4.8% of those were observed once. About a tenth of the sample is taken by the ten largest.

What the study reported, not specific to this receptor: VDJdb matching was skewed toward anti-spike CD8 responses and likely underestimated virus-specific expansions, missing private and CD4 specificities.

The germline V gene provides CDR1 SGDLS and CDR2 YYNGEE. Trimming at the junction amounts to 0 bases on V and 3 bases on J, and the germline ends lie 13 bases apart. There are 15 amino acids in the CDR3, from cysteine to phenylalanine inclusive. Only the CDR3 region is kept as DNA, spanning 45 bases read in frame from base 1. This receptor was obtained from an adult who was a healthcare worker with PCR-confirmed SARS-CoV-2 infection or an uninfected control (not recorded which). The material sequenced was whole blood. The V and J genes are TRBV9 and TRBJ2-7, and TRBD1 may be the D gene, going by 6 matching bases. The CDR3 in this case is CASSVATGQIYEQYF. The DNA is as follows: TGTGCCAGCAGCGTAGCTACGGGACAAATCTACGAGCAGTACTTC. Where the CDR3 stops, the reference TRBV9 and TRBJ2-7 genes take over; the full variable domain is DSGVTQTPKHLITATGQRVTLRCSPRSGDLSVYWYQQSLDQGLQFLIQYYNGEERAKGNILERFSAQQFPDLHSELNLSSLELGDSALYFCASSVATGQIYEQYFGPGTRLTVT.